The rows below give T cell receptor beta chains drawn from one sample of a study of cytomegalovirus exposure and HLA in healthy donors. Assay used: immunoSEQ multiplex PCR; TCRdb lists only in-frame clones, some missing. The sample includes 130,000 to 150,000 clones, over 60% of them seen just once. Sample: PBMCs. The receptors here all came from a man between 40 and 49 years old in good health and CMV-seropositive. The CDR3 runs from the conserved cysteine through the conserved F or W. Each record gives: J gene, D gene, clone size, V gene, CDR3 protein, CDR3 DNA. The D gene is left open where the match is weak. A row's size may be missing; if present it is once, few, many or a size class.

J gene: TRBJ1-3; D gene: -; clone size: -; V gene: TRBV5-1; CDR3 protein: CASSSHGGPGNTIYF; CDR3 DNA: TGCGCCAGCAGCTCCCATGGAGGACCTGGAAACACCATATATTTT
J gene: TRBJ2-7; D gene: -; clone size: -; V gene: TRBV7-6; CDR3 protein: CASSLVGTLNDEQYF; CDR3 DNA: TGTGCCAGCAGCTTAGTTGGGACACTAAACGACGAGCAGTACTTC
J gene: TRBJ1-2; D gene: -; clone size: -; V gene: TRBV30; CDR3 protein: CAWSVRGRGLANYGYTF; CDR3 DNA: TGTGCCTGGAGTGTAAGGGGCAGGGGCCTGGCTAACTATGGCTACACCTTC
J gene: TRBJ2-1; D gene: TRBD1; clone size: -; V gene: TRBV19; CDR3 protein: CASSPRTGVEQFF; CDR3 DNA: TGTGCCAGTAGTCCCAGGACAGGAGTTGAGCAGTTCTTC
J gene: TRBJ1-2; D gene: -; clone size: -; V gene: TRBV19; CDR3 protein: CASSSTLAGLDGYTF; CDR3 DNA: TGTGCCAGTAGTAGCACCTTGGCAGGGCTCGATGGCTACACCTTC
J gene: TRBJ1-6; D gene: TRBD1; clone size: few; V gene: TRBV7-9; CDR3 protein: CASSLDLTGGSSPLHF; CDR3 DNA: TGTGCCAGCAGCTTGGACTTAACAGGGGGCAGTTCACCCCTCCACTTT
J gene: TRBJ1-5; D gene: TRBD1; clone size: few; V gene: TRBV29-1; CDR3 protein: CSVRTGNNQPQHF; CDR3 DNA: TGCAGTGTCCGGACAGGGAACAATCAGCCCCAGCATTTT
J gene: TRBJ2-7; D gene: -; clone size: -; V gene: TRBV9; CDR3 protein: CASSGLSSYEQYF; CDR3 DNA: TGTGCCAGCAGCGGCCTGAGCTCCTACGAGCAGTACTTC
J gene: TRBJ1-5; D gene: -; clone size: -; V gene: TRBV5-1; CDR3 protein: CASSFAGEKLQPQHF; CDR3 DNA: TGCGCCAGCAGCTTCGCAGGGGAGAAGCTCCAGCCCCAGCATTTT
J gene: TRBJ1-2; D gene: TRBD1; clone size: -; V gene: TRBV29-1; CDR3 protein: CSVEERQGAGYTF; CDR3 DNA: TGCAGCGTTGAAGAACGACAGGGAGCTGGCTACACCTTC
J gene: TRBJ1-3; D gene: TRBD1; clone size: -; V gene: TRBV5-1; CDR3 protein: CASSFGQGSNTIYF; CDR3 DNA: TGCGCCAGCAGCTTCGGACAGGGCTCGAACACCATATATTTT
J gene: TRBJ1-3; D gene: TRBD1; clone size: few; V gene: TRBV5-4; CDR3 protein: CASSARQGPGNTIYF; CDR3 DNA: TGTGCCAGCAGCGCGAGACAGGGACCCGGAAACACCATATATTTT
J gene: TRBJ2-5; D gene: -; clone size: -; V gene: TRBV19; CDR3 protein: CASSRSTETQYF; CDR3 DNA: TGTGCCAGTAGTAGGAGTACGGAGACCCAGTACTTC
J gene: TRBJ2-1; D gene: -; clone size: -; V gene: TRBV7-2; CDR3 protein: CASSLGTSLHEQFF; CDR3 DNA: TGTGCCAGCAGCTTGGGAACTAGTCTCCATGAGCAGTTCTTC
J gene: TRBJ2-4; D gene: -; clone size: -; V gene: TRBV7-9; CDR3 protein: CASSQNQARESQYF; CDR3 DNA: TGTGCCAGCAGCCAGAACCAGGCGAGAGAGTCCCAGTACTTC
J gene: TRBJ1-4; D gene: -; clone size: -; V gene: TRBV7-2; CDR3 protein: CASSFISFGPNEKLFF; CDR3 DNA: TGTGCCAGCAGCTTCATAAGCTTCGGTCCTAATGAAAAACTGTTTTTT
J gene: TRBJ1-5; D gene: TRBD1; clone size: -; V gene: TRBV4-1; CDR3 protein: CASSLADRVNQPQHF; CDR3 DNA: TGCGCCAGCAGCCTCGCGGACAGGGTCAATCAGCCCCAGCATTTT
J gene: TRBJ2-1; D gene: -; clone size: -; V gene: TRBV19; CDR3 protein: CASSQDRSSYNEQFF; CDR3 DNA: TGTGCCAGTAGTCAGGACAGAAGCTCCTACAATGAGCAGTTCTTC
J gene: TRBJ2-3; D gene: -; clone size: -; V gene: TRBV5-1; CDR3 protein: CASSLFQGLTDTQYF; CDR3 DNA: TGCGCCAGCAGCTTGTTCCAGGGACTCACAGATACGCAGTATTTT
J gene: TRBJ1-1; D gene: -; clone size: -; V gene: TRBV11-2; CDR3 protein: CASSLVSQGRRPEAFF; CDR3 DNA: TGTGCCAGCAGCTTAGTCTCACAGGGTCGACGTCCTGAAGCTTTCTTT
J gene: TRBJ1-1; D gene: TRBD1; clone size: -; V gene: TRBV4-3; CDR3 protein: CASSQGLDRLRTEAFF; CDR3 DNA: TGCGCCAGCAGCCAGGGCCTGGACAGGCTAAGAACTGAAGCTTTCTTT
J gene: TRBJ2-1; D gene: TRBD2; clone size: -; V gene: TRBV10-3; CDR3 protein: CAIRGLAYNEQFF; CDR3 DNA: TGTGCCATCAGGGGACTAGCCTACAATGAGCAGTTCTTC
J gene: TRBJ1-1; D gene: -; clone size: -; V gene: TRBV6-6; CDR3 protein: CASRDHRDRTEAFF; CDR3 DNA: TGTGCCAGCAGGGATCACAGGGACCGCACTGAAGCTTTCTTT
J gene: TRBJ2-5; D gene: -; clone size: -; V gene: TRBV20-1; CDR3 protein: CSAPRQETQYF; CDR3 DNA: TGCAGTGCCCCTAGACAAGAGACCCAGTACTTC
J gene: TRBJ2-7; D gene: TRBD2; clone size: once; V gene: TRBV7-9; CDR3 protein: CASSLDGGRAVNEQYF; CDR3 DNA: TGTGCCAGCAGCTTAGACGGCGGGAGGGCCGTCAACGAGCAGTACTTC